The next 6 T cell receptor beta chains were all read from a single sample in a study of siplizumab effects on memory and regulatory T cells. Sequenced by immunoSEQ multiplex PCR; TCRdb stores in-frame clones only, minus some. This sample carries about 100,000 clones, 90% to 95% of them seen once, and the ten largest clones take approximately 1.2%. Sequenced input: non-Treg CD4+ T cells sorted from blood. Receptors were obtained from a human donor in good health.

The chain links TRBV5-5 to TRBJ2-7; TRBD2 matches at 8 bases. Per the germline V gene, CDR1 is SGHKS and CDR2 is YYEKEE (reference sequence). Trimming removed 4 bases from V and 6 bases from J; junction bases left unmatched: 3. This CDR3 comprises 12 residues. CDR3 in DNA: TGTGCCAGCAGCCTGGGACTAGGCGAGCAGTACTTC. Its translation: CASSLGLGEQYF.

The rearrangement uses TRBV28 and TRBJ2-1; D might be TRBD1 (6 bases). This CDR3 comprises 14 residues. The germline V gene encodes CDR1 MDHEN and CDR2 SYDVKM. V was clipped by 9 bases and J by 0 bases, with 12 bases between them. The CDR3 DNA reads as TGTGCCAGTCTTGAGGACAGCTCCTACAATGAGCAGTTCTTC. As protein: CASLEDSSYNEQFF.

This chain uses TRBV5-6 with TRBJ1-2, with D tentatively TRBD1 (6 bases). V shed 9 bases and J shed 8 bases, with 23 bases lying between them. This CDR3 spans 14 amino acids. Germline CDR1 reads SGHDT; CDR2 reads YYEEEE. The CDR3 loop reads CATSKQGFSAGYTF. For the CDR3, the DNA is TGTGCCACATCGAAACAGGGATTTTCGGCGGGCTACACCTTC. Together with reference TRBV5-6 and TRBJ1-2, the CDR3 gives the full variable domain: DAGVTQSPTHLIKTRGQQVTLRCSPKSGHDTVSWYQQALGQGPQFIFQYYEEEERQRGNFPDRFSGHQFPNYSSELNVNALLLGDSALYLCATSKQGFSAGYTFGSGTRLTVV.

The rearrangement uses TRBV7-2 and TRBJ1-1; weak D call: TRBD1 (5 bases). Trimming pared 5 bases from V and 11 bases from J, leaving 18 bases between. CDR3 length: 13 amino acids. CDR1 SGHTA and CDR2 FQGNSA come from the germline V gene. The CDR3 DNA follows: TGTGCCAGCAGCACCCAAATAGGGGATGGGGCTTTCTTT. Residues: CASSTQIGDGAFF.

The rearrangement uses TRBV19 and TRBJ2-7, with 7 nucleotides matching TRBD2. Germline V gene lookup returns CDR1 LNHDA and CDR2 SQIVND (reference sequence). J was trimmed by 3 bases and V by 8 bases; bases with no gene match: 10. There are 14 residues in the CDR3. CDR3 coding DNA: TGTGCCAGTCGAGACCGGGAGGTAAACTACGAGCAGTACTTC. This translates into CASRDREVNYEQYF.

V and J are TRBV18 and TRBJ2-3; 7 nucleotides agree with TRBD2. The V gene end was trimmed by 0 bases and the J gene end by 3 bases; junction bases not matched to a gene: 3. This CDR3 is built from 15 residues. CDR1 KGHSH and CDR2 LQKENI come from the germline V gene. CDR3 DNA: TGTGCCAGCTCACCACCCGCTAGCGGTACAGATACGCAGTATTTT. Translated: CASSPPASGTDTQYF.